The TCR beta chain described here comes from a study of T-cell memory formation after mild COVID-19. Study-wide findings and caveats: Day 15 to 85 contractors were CD4/CD8 balanced; later expanders leaned CD4+. Certain responding clones were present in pre-infection memory, suggesting participation of cross-reactive memory. Confirmation was lacking for SARS-CoV-2 specificity of second-wave clones that peaked on day 37.

Germline V gene data show CDR1 as LGHDT and CDR2 as YNNKEL (reference sequence). CDR3 length: 16 amino acids. V was trimmed by 0 bases and J by 2 bases, leaving 12 bases between them. To note about this clonotype: The antigen is not known.

Each CDR3 protein is one row after TCRdb ran MiXCR on the 5' RACE reads. The sample gives about 290,000 distinct CDR3 sequences, about 20% of which show up once; roughly 24% is in the top ten. Sequencing was carried out using PBMCs or a T cell subset sorted from them (not recorded which). The rearrangement links TRBV3-1 to TRBJ2-3; D unclear. The clonotype originates from a man between 18 and 35 years old who had mild COVID-19 (a few samples of this study predate the infection). Cell type and time point are not known. The CDR3 sequence is CASSQEILESTDTQYF. Written as DNA, the CDR3 is TGTGCCAGCAGCCAAGAAATTCTGGAATCCACAGATACGCAGTATTTT.